This T cell receptor beta chain was identified in a study of graft-versus-host responses after intestinal transplantation. TCRdb keeps only in-frame clones here, not all; method: immunoSEQ multiplex PCR. The sample yields approximately 13,000 clones, roughly 93% seen once. Regarding the study as a whole: Peak GvH clone levels in circulation were associated with early post-transplant HvG declines.

As to this clone: Its antigen remains unknown.

Trimming removed 2 bases at V and 3 bases at J, with 14 bases between. This CDR3 is built from 15 residues. Germline loops: CDR1 LGHNA, CDR2 YSLEER. The source of this sequence is a human patient who received an intestinal transplant, so some T cells may come from the graft donor. The chain joins TRBV4-3 to TRBJ2-7, with D perhaps TRBD2 (5 bases). The sequencing here drew on PBMCs, taken around 1,000 days after intestinal transplantation. CDR3 nucleotide sequence: TGCGCCAGCAGCCAATCGGGCGTAGGAGGCTACGAGCAGTACTTC. Protein: CASSQSGVGGYEQYF.